The 9 T cell receptor beta chains below were found in one sample sequenced in a study of T cell responses to AZD1222 COVID-19 vaccine. The repertoire was sequenced with immunoSEQ multiplex PCR; TCRdb's copy has only in-frame clones and lacks some. The repertoire holds 150,000 to 180,000 clones, with 90% as singletons. The source was peripheral blood, collected on day 0 of AZD1222 vaccination. These receptors were collected from an adult in good health.

The chain uses TRBV9 and TRBJ2-5; the match to TRBD2 covers 15 bases. CDR1 and CDR2 from the germline V gene are SGDLS and YYNGEE. This CDR3 has 17 residues. J lost 5 bases, V lost 0 bases, and 5 bases had no gene match. The CDR3 reads CASSVGTSGGAYETQYF. CDR3 bases: TGTGCCAGCAGCGTAGGGACTAGCGGGGGGGCATACGAGACCCAGTACTTC.

The genes are TRBV6-5 and TRBJ1-2; a possible D gene is TRBD1 (5 bases). The V end lost 0 bases, the J end lost 2 bases, and 10 bases lay between the germline ends. CDR1 and CDR2 (germline): MNHEY, SVGAGI. The CDR3 totals 15 residues. The CDR3 spells CASSYSRDPNYGYTF. CDR3 in DNA: TGTGCCAGCAGTTACTCCCGGGACCCAAACTATGGCTACACCTTC.

In DNA, the CDR3 is TGTGCCCGAGAAGGCGGGATAAATGCTGGGGCCAACGTCCTGACTTTC. Amino acids: CAREGGINAGANVLTF. The chain is built from TRBV30 and TRBJ2-6, with D perhaps matching TRBD2 (6 bases). This CDR3 has 16 residues. V gave up 8 bases and J gave up 2 bases, with 19 bases separating them. The germline V gene encodes CDR1 GTSNPN and CDR2 SVGIG (reference sequence).

The chain combines TRBV9 with TRBJ1-4; D gene ambiguous. The CDR3 is 13 amino acids. The germline V gene has CDR1 SGDLS and CDR2 YYNGEE. The V and J ends lost 0 bases and 3 bases respectively, with 3 bases between them. The CDR3 is CASSVGANEKLFF. CDR3 coding DNA: TGTGCCAGCAGCGTAGGGGCTAATGAAAAACTGTTTTTT. Full variable domain (rest looked up from reference TRBV9 and TRBJ1-4): DSGVTQTPKHLITATGQRVTLRCSPRSGDLSVYWYQQSLDQGLQFLIQYYNGEERAKGNILERFSAQQFPDLHSELNLSSLELGDSALYFCASSVGANEKLFFGSGTQLSVL.

The V gene is TRBV14, the J gene TRBJ2-3; 9 bases are shared with TRBD2. Germline assignment: CDR1 SGHDN and CDR2 FVKESK. With 4 bases clipped from V and 3 bases from J, the junction kept 17 bases outside the gene matches. CDR3 length: 19 residues. CDR3 region: CASSRRAGLAGSWTDTQYF. The CDR3 DNA follows: TGTGCCAGCAGCCGCCGTGCGGGGCTAGCGGGATCATGGACAGATACGCAGTATTTT.

The chain's CDR3 is CASSLASGTRVGGFF. The CDR3 region has the DNA TGTGCCAGCAGCTTAGCGTCAGGGACTAGGGTTGGTGGGTTCTTC. The chain is built from TRBV7-9 and TRBJ2-1, with 8 bases that match TRBD2. The CDR3 loop spans 15 amino acids. The germline CDR1 and CDR2 sequences are SEHNR and FQNEAQ (reference sequence). V was clipped by 0 bases and J by 15 bases; unmatched bases: 13.

The chain recombines TRBV6-5 with TRBJ2-5; maybe TRBD2 (5 bases). The CDR3 runs 15 residues. Trimming left V 0 bases short and J 8 bases short, with 16 bases between. CDR1 MNHEY and CDR2 SVGAGI come from the germline V gene. DNA of the CDR3: TGTGCCAGCAGTTACTCGCCAGCCACCGGGGATACCCAGTACTTC. Encoded protein: CASSYSPATGDTQYF.

V and J are TRBV27 and TRBJ2-2; tentatively, D is TRBD1 or TRBD2 (6 bases each). V lost 2 bases to trimming and J lost 0 bases, with 7 bases between them. The germline gives CDR1 MNHEY, CDR2 SMNVEV (reference sequence). The CDR3 has 15 residues. CDR3 in amino acids: CASSLRGANTGELFF. CDR3 nucleotides: TGTGCCAGCAGTTTAAGGGGGGCGAACACCGGGGAGCTGTTTTTT.

V usage is TRBV28 and J usage is TRBJ1-6; D uncertain. Trimming cost V 6 bases and J 7 bases, with 16 bases left between them. The germline CDR1 and CDR2 sequences are MDHEN and SYDVKM. The CDR3 totals 15 residues. The CDR3 DNA sequence: TGTGCCAGCAGCCCCGGCCCCTATCGGAATTCACCCCTCCACTTT. Protein sequence: CASSPGPYRNSPLHF.